What follows are 21 T cell receptor beta chains derived from one specimen sequenced in a study of T cells after yellow fever vaccination. TCRdb called the 5' RACE reads again in MiXCR, with one record for every CDR3 protein. Counted here are under 600,000 distinct CDR3 sequences, less than 15% occurring once; the ten biggest clones make up around an eighth. This sample comprised PBMCs, obtained on the day of the yellow fever booster vaccination. These receptors all stem from a man between 25 and 39 years old who received the YFV17D yellow fever vaccine.

The chain is built from TRBV29-1 and TRBJ1-1, with 7 bases matching TRBD1. After removal of 2 bases from V and 0 bases from J, the junction contained 6 bases not matched to a gene. This CDR3 spans 15 amino acids. From germline, CDR1 is SQVTM and CDR2 ANQGSEA. The CDR3 sequence is CSVEISGQMNTEAFF. In nucleotides, the CDR3 is TGCAGCGTTGAAATTTCGGGACAGATGAACACTGAAGCTTTCTTT.

The chain couples TRBV18 to TRBJ2-3; 11 nucleotides match TRBD2. V lost 3 bases, J lost 13 bases, and 6 bases stayed unmatched. The germline CDR1 and CDR2 sequences are KGHSH and LQKENI. There are 13 residues in the CDR3. The CDR3 bases are TGTGCCAGCTCACCGATTCAACTAGCGGGGGAGTATTTT. Translated: CASSPIQLAGEYF. The full variable domain, its missing parts supplied by reference TRBV18 and TRBJ2-3, is NAGVMQNPRHLVRRRGQEARLRCSPMKGHSHVYWYRQLPEEGLKFMVYLQKENIIDESGMPKERFSAEFPKEGPSILRIQQVVRGDSAAYFCASSPIQLAGEYFGPGTRLTVL.

There are a few counts of this clonotype. V usage is TRBV29-1 and J usage is TRBJ2-7, with TRBD2 matching 9 bases. Germline V lookup: CDR1 SQVTM, CDR2 ANQGSEA. The V and J ends lost 6 bases and 0 bases, in that order; junction bases with no gene match: 3. The CDR3 has 13 amino acids. CDR3 amino acids: CSVKREDSYEQYF. CDR3 DNA sequence: TGCAGCGTCAAGCGGGAGGACTCCTACGAGCAGTACTTC.

The V call is TRBV7-2, the J call TRBJ2-7; 12 nucleotides match TRBD1. CDR1 and CDR2 (germline): SGHTA, FQGNSA. This CDR3 contains 15 residues. Trimming took 1 base from V and 7 from J; bases not matched to a gene: 5. DNA for the CDR3: TGTGCCAGCAGCTTAGGGGACAGGGGGCTGTGGGAGCAGTACTTC. Translated: CASSLGDRGLWEQYF.

This clonotype has more than one count but fewer than ten. The gene calls are TRBV30 and TRBJ2-1, with 8 positions matching TRBD2. This CDR3 has 14 amino acids. Germline CDR1 GTSNPN, CDR2 SVGIG (reference sequence). Unmatched junction bases numbered 8, after V lost 6 bases and J lost 4 bases. The DNA of the CDR3 is TGTGCCTGCGCCCGTAGCGGGACGTACAATGAGCAGTTCTTC. It specifies CACARSGTYNEQFF.

This clonotype has only a few counts. V is TRBV24-1 and J is TRBJ2-1, with 9 bases fitting TRBD2. This CDR3 has 16 residues. After removal of 6 bases from V and 4 bases from J, the junction contained 9 bases not matched to a gene. The V gene's germline CDR1 is KGHDR and CDR2 SFDVKD. The CDR3 nucleotides are TGTGCCACCAGTACTATAGCGGGAGCGGGGTACAATGAGCAGTTCTTC. This encodes CATSTIAGAGYNEQFF.

The rearrangement links TRBV24-1 to TRBJ2-3, with D perhaps matching TRBD2 (5 bases). Germline-derived CDR1 and CDR2 are KGHDR and SFDVKD. This CDR3 is built from 16 residues. V shed 2 bases and J shed 0 bases, with 11 bases lying between them. CDR3 in DNA: TGTGCCACCAGTGATTATAGCGAAACTAGCACAGATACGCAGTATTTT. Its translation: CATSDYSETSTDTQYF.

J is TRBJ2-1 and V is TRBV2; 11 bases are shared with TRBD2. Unmatched junction bases numbered 8, after V lost 9 bases and J lost 4 bases. CDR1 SNHLY and CDR2 FYNNEI come from the germline V gene. The CDR3 consists of 15 residues. The CDR3 loop is CARKTGTSGYNEQFF. In DNA form, the CDR3 reads TGTGCCAGAAAAACCGGGACTAGCGGATACAATGAGCAGTTCTTC. Together with reference TRBV2 and TRBJ2-1, the CDR3 gives the full variable domain: EPEVTQTPSHQVTQMGQEVILRCVPISNHLYFYWYRQILGQKVEFLVSFYNNEISEKSEIFDDQFSVERPDGSNFTLKIRSTKLEDSAMYFCARKTGTSGYNEQFFGPGTRLTVL.

The rearrangement links TRBV18 to TRBJ2-7, with D hard to call. The CDR3 extends over 14 amino acids. Germline V gives CDR1 KGHSH, CDR2 LQKENI. V lost 3 bases and J 3 bases, leaving 12 bases between the germline ends. The DNA for the CDR3 is TGTGCCAGCTCACCTGTAGGAGCTGTCTACGAGCAGTACTTC. Its translation: CASSPVGAVYEQYF.

This clonotype has only a few counts. This chain joins TRBV7-8 and TRBJ2-1, with unresolved D. The ends were cut back, 2 bases at V and 12 bases at J, with 11 bases in the middle. The CDR3 sequence is 12 residues long. Germline V gives CDR1 SGHVS, CDR2 FQNEAQ. CDR3 region: CASSLIVYRQFF. Written as DNA, the CDR3 is TGTGCCAGCAGCTTAATCGTCTATCGGCAGTTCTTC.

The gene calls are TRBV19 and TRBJ1-3, with D perhaps TRBD1 (5 bases). V lost 6 bases and J lost 4, with 16 bases in between. The CDR3 is 15 residues long. CDR1 is LNHDA and CDR2 is SQIVND in the germline V gene (reference sequence). The CDR3 DNA reads TGTGCCAGTAGCAGCCGACAGAGAAACGGAAACACCATATATTTT. Residues: CASSSRQRNGNTIYF.

This clonotype was counted only a few times. This sequence joins TRBV7-2 and TRBJ2-7; a possible D gene is TRBD2 (6 bases). The CDR3 totals 16 residues. Per germline, CDR1 SGHTA and CDR2 FQGNSA. Trimming left V 1 base short and J 5 bases short, with 18 bases between. CDR3: CASSLGVAVLGNEQYF. CDR3 nucleotide sequence: TGTGCCAGCAGCTTAGGGGTAGCGGTCCTAGGCAACGAGCAGTACTTC.

Only a few counts were recorded for this clonotype. This CDR3 is CASKQTSYNEQFF. In nucleotides, the CDR3 is TGTGCCAGTAAACAAACGTCTTACAATGAGCAGTTCTTC. This chain connects TRBV19 to TRBJ2-1, with unresolved D. The germline V and J ends were trimmed by 7 bases and 4 bases, with 11 bases remaining between them. Germline CDR1 and CDR2: LNHDA and SQIVND (reference sequence). The CDR3 totals 13 residues.

This clonotype was found once. The V and J genes are TRBV27 and TRBJ2-1; TRBD1 agrees at 7 bases. Losses at the gene ends were 4 bases for V and 0 bases for J; bases not matched to a gene: 0. Germline-derived CDR1 and CDR2 are MNHEY and SMNVEV (reference sequence). The CDR3 is made up of 14 amino acids. This chain's CDR3 is CASSWTGSYNEQFF. The CDR3 DNA reads as TGTGCCAGCAGTTGGACAGGCTCCTACAATGAGCAGTTCTTC.

There are a few counts of this clonotype. The rearrangement links TRBV7-2 to TRBJ2-3; TRBD2 matches 9 bases. V lost 5 bases to trimming and J lost 1 base; unmatched junction nucleotides: 4. This CDR3 has 15 amino acids. Germline V lookup: CDR1 SGHTA, CDR2 FQGNSA. For the CDR3, the DNA is TGTGCCAGCAGCCGCGGGGGGGCCGGCACAGATACGCAGTATTTT. Translating it yields CASSRGGAGTDTQYF.

This clonotype has ten or more counts. This chain connects TRBV5-6 to TRBJ2-2; D is uncertain. Between the trimmed V and J ends, which lost 0 bases and 6 bases, there was a span of 3 bases. This CDR3 is built from 12 residues. The germline gives CDR1 SGHDT, CDR2 YYEEEE. CDR3 in DNA: TGTGCCAGCAGCTTGGTATCCGGGGAGCTGTTTTTT. Protein product: CASSLVSGELFF. The complete variable domain, with remaining parts taken from reference TRBV5-6 and TRBJ2-2, reads DAGVTQSPTHLIKTRGQQVTLRCSPKSGHDTVSWYQQALGQGPQFIFQYYEEEERQRGNFPDRFSGHQFPNYSSELNVNALLLGDSALYLCASSLVSGELFFGEGSRLTVL.

The genes are TRBV7-2 and TRBJ1-1; the D is unclear. Trimming pared 0 bases from V and 4 bases from J, leaving 12 bases between. Germline V gene data show CDR1 as SGHTA and CDR2 as FQGNSA. The CDR3 has 15 amino acids. CDR3 coding DNA: TGTGCCAGCAGCTTAGCGCTCGGGATGCGCACTGAAGCTTTCTTT. Translation: CASSLALGMRTEAFF.

This chain links TRBV12-3 or TRBV12-4 with TRBJ1-2; 9 bases agree with TRBD1. The CDR3 covers 13 residues. V lost 6 bases, J lost 10 bases, and 9 bases stayed unmatched. The CDR3 reads CASSEGTGFHYTF. CDR3 DNA sequence: TGTGCCAGCAGCGAGGGGACAGGGTTCCACTACACCTTC.

The rearrangement uses TRBV6-4 and TRBJ1-6, with D unclear. Germline V gene sequence: CDR1 MRHNA, CDR2 SNTAGT. V lost 0 bases and J lost 13, with 16 bases in between. CDR3 length: 15 residues. CDR3 nucleotide sequence: TGTGCCAGCAGTGACTCGAGGTCACTGGTGCTTCCCCTCCACTTT. Amino acid sequence: CASSDSRSLVLPLHF.

The rearrangement links TRBV12-3 or TRBV12-4 to TRBJ1-1, with 12 bases lining up with TRBD1. There are 16 residues in the CDR3. The V and J ends lost 3 bases and 6 bases, in that order; junction bases with no gene match: 8. This CDR3 is CASSLAVGQGASEAFF. The CDR3 DNA follows: TGTGCCAGCAGTTTGGCGGTGGGACAGGGGGCCTCTGAAGCTTTCTTT.

The chain links TRBV12-3 or TRBV12-4 to TRBJ2-1; D is ambiguous. The CDR3 runs to 12 residues. The V gene lost 4 bases and the J gene lost 6 bases, with 7 bases spanning the gap. The DNA of the CDR3 is TGTGCCAGCAGTTCCGAACCCAATGAGCAGTTCTTC. Translated, it gives CASSSEPNEQFF.